These 9 T cell receptor beta chains were all obtained from the same sample, sequenced in a study of T cells after yellow fever vaccination. TCRdb re-called the 5' RACE reads through MiXCR, storing one row per CDR3 protein. The sample holds 90,000 to 130,000 distinct CDR3 sequences, 8% to 9.5% seen once. The specimen was CD8+ T cells sorted from PBMCs, collected 45 days after the yellow fever booster vaccination. These receptors originate from a young man who received the YFV17D yellow fever vaccine.

At least ten counts were recorded for this clonotype. A much larger clone sits a single nucleotide away, making a read error possible. The chain is built from TRBV29-1 and TRBJ1-1; D gene unclear. The germline V and J ends were trimmed by 3 bases and 0 bases, with 8 bases remaining between them. CDR1 and CDR2 (germline): SQVTM, ANQGSEA. The CDR3 sequence is 13 residues long. The CDR3 nucleotides read TGCAGCGTTGAGAAGGGCATGAACACTGAAGCTTTCTTT. Translation: CSVEKGMNTEAFF.

The table lists this clonotype with many counts. The chain joins TRBV5-6 to TRBJ2-5; D uncertain. CDR1 SGHDT and CDR2 YYEEEE come from the germline V gene. The CDR3 contains 12 residues. V was shortened by 0 bases and J by 6 bases, with 6 bases between the two germline ends. The CDR3 spells CASSLGLKTQYF. The CDR3 region has the DNA TGTGCCAGCAGCTTGGGGTTGAAGACCCAGTACTTC. The variable domain in full, completed from reference TRBV5-6 and TRBJ2-5, reads DAGVTQSPTHLIKTRGQQVTLRCSPKSGHDTVSWYQQALGQGPQFIFQYYEEEERQRGNFPDRFSGHQFPNYSSELNVNALLLGDSALYLCASSLGLKTQYFGPGTRLLVL.

Ten or more counts support this clonotype. V usage is TRBV11-2 and J usage is TRBJ2-7; TRBD1 matches at 7 bases. The junction had 4 bases not matched to a gene; V was cut back by 5 bases and J by 0 bases. Germline assignment: CDR1 SGHAT and CDR2 FQNNGV. CDR3 length: 14 residues. CDR3 sequence: CASSQGQSSYEQYF. In nucleotides, the CDR3 is TGTGCCAGCAGCCAGGGACAGAGCTCCTACGAGCAGTACTTC. The variable domain in full, completed from reference TRBV11-2 and TRBJ2-7, reads EAGVAQSPRYKIIEKRQSVAFWCNPISGHATLYWYQQILGQGPKLLIQFQNNGVVDDSQLPKDRFSAERLKGVDSTLKIQPAKLEDSAVYLCASSQGQSSYEQYFGPGTRLTVT.

This clonotype has a count of ten or more. The chain carries TRBV27 and TRBJ2-5; weak D call: TRBD2 (5 bases). The V gene's germline CDR1 is MNHEY and CDR2 SMNVEV (reference sequence). This CDR3 comprises 14 residues. The V end lost 4 bases, the J end lost 2 bases, and 11 bases lay between the germline ends. CDR3 region: CASSSVGLQETQYF. DNA of the CDR3: TGTGCCAGCAGTTCAGTTGGACTGCAAGAGACCCAGTACTTC.

This clonotype was counted at least ten times. This chain connects TRBV11-2 to TRBJ2-5; D is possibly TRBD1 or TRBD2 (5 bases each). From germline, CDR1 is SGHAT and CDR2 FQNNGV. Trimming took 0 bases from V and 1 from J, leaving 15 bases between them. The CDR3 loop spans 17 amino acids. CDR3 residues: CASSLELGTLSQETQYF. The DNA of the CDR3 is TGTGCCAGCAGCTTAGAACTCGGGACCCTTTCCCAAGAGACCCAGTACTTC.

The sample holds many counts of this clonotype. The rearrangement links TRBV28 to TRBJ1-5; 8 bases are shared with TRBD1. Germline CDR1 is MDHEN and CDR2 is SYDVKM. Trimming removed 5 bases from V and 8 bases from J; junction bases left unmatched: 8. This CDR3 spans 14 amino acids. In nucleotides, the CDR3 is TGTGCCAGCAGTCGCCCGGACAGGGATGAGCCCCAGCATTTT. It translates to CASSRPDRDEPQHF.

This clonotype has at least ten counts. The chain couples TRBV29-1 to TRBJ1-1; D is undetermined. The CDR3 is 12 residues long. The V gene lost 1 base and the J gene lost 6 bases, with 9 bases spanning the gap. Germline-derived CDR1 and CDR2 are SQVTM and ANQGSEA. CDR3 loop: CSVEVGGPEAFF. The CDR3 DNA follows: TGCAGCGTTGAAGTAGGAGGCCCTGAAGCTTTCTTT.

This clonotype was recorded many times. The genes are TRBV6-5 and TRBJ2-6; no reliable D call. Germline CDR1 MNHEY, CDR2 SVGAGI. The CDR3 is made up of 13 amino acids. V was trimmed by 3 bases and J by 4 bases, leaving 4 bases between them. This CDR3 is CASSYSGANVLTF. The CDR3 DNA reads as TGTGCCAGCAGTTATTCCGGGGCCAACGTCCTGACTTTC.

This clonotype was observed at least ten times. The genes are TRBV6-2 or TRBV6-3 and TRBJ2-7, with D maybe TRBD2 (6 bases). There are 15 residues in the CDR3. CDR1 is MNHEY, CDR2 SVGEGT, per germline. V lost 11 bases to trimming and J lost 0 bases, with 20 bases between them. The CDR3 nucleotides are TGTGCCTCCTGGGGACGGGACTTGACCTCCTACGAGCAGTACTTC. It codes for CASWGRDLTSYEQYF.